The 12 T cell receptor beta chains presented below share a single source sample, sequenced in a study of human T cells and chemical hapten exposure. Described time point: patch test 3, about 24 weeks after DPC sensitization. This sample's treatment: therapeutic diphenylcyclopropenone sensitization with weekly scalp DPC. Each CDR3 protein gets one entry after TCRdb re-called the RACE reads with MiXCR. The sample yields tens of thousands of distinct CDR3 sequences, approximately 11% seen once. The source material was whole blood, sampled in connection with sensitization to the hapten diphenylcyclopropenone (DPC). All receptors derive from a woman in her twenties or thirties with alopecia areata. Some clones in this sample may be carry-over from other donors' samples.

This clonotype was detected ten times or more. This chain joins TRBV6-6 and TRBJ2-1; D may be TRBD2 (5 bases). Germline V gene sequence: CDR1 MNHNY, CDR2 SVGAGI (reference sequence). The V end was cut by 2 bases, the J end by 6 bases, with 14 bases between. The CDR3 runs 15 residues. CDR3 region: CASSYPRGNRNEQFF. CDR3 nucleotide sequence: TGTGCCAGCAGTTACCCCCGGGGTAACCGCAATGAGCAGTTCTTC.

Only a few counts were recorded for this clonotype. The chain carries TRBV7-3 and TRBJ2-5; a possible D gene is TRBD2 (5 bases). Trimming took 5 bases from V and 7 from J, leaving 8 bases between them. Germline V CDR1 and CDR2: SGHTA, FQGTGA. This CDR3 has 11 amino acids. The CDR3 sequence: CASSEGGTQYF. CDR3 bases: TGTGCCAGCAGCGAAGGAGGGACCCAGTACTTC.

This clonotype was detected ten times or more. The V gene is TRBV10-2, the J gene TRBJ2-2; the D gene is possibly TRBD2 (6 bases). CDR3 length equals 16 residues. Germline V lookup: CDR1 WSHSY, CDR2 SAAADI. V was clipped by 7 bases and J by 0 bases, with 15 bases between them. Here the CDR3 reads CASKSEGFANTGELFF. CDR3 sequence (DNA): TGCGCCAGCAAGTCGGAGGGGTTCGCGAACACCGGGGAGCTGTTTTTT.

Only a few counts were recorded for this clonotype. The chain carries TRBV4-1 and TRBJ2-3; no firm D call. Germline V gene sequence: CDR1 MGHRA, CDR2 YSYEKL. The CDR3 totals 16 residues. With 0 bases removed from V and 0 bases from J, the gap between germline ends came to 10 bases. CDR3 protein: CASSQEGRSSTDTQYF. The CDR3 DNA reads TGCGCCAGCAGCCAAGAAGGCAGGTCTAGCACAGATACGCAGTATTTT.

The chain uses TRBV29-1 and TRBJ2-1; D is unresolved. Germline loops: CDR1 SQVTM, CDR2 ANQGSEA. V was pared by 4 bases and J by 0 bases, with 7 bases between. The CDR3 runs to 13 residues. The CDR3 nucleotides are TGCAGCGTTGGGGTGAGCTCCTACAATGAGCAGTTCTTC. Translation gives CSVGVSSYNEQFF.

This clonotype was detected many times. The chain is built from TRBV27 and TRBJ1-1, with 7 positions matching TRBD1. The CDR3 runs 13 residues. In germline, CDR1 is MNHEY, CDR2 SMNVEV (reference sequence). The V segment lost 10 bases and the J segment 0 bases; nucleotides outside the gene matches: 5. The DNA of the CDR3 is TGTGCCACCAAGGGACAGCTGAACACTGAAGCTTTCTTT. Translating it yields CATKGQLNTEAFF.

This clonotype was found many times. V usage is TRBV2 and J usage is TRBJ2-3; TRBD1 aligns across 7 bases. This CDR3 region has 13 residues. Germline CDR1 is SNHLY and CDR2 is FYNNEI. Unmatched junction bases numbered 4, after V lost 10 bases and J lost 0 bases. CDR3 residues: CATRDSSTDTQYF. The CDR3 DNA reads TGTGCCACCCGGGACAGCAGCACAGATACGCAGTATTTT.

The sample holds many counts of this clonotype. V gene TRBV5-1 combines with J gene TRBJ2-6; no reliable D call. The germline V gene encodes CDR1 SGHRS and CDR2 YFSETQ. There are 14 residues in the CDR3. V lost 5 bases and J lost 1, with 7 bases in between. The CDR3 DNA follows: TGCGCCAGCAGATCGCAGTCTGGGGCCAACGTCCTGACTTTC. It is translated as CASRSQSGANVLTF.

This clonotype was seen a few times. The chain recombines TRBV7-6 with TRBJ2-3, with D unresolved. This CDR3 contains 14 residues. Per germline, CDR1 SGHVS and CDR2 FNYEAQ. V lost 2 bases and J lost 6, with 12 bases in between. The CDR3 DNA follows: TGTGCCAGCAGCTTAACCCCCCCTCCTGATACGCAGTATTTT. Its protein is CASSLTPPPDTQYF.

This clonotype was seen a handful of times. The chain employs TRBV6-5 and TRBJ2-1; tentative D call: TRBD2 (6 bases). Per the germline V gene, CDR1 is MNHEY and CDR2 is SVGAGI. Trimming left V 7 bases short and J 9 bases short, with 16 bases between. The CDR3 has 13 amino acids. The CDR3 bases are TGTGCCAGCACCCCACCGACTAGTGGTGAGCAGTTCTTC. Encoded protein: CASTPPTSGEQFF.

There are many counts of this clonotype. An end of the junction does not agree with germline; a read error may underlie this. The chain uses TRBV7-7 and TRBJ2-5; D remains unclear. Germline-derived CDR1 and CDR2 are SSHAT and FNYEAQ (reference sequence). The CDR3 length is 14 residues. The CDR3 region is CASSLGRQSETQYF. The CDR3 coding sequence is TGTGCTAGCAGCTTAGGCCGCCAATCAGAGACCCAGTACTTC.

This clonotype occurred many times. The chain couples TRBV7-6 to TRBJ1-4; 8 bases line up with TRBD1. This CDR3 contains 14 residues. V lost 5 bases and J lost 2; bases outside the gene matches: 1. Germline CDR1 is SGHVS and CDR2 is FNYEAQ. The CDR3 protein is CASSRTGTNEKLFF. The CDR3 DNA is TGTGCCAGCAGCCGGACAGGGACTAATGAAAAACTGTTTTTT.